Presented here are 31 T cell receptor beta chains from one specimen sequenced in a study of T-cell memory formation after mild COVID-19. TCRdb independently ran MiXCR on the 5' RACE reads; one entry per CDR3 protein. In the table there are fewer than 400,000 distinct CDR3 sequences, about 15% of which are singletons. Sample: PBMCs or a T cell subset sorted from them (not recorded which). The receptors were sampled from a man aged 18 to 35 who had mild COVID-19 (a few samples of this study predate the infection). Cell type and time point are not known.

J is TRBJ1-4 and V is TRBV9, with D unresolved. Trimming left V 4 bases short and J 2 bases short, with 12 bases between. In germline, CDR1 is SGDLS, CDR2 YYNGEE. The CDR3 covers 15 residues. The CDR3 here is CASSHPGGTNEKLFF. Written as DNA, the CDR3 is TGTGCCAGCAGCCACCCTGGAGGGACTAATGAAAAACTGTTTTTT.

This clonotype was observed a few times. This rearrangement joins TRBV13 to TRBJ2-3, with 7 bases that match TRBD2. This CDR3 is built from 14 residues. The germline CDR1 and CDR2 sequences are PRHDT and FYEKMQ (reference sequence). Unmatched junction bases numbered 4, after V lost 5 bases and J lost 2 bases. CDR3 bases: TGTGCCAGCAGCGCCGCGGGGGTCACAGATACGCAGTATTTT. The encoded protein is CASSAAGVTDTQYF. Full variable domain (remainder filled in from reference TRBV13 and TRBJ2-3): AAGVIQSPRHLIKEKRETATLKCYPIPRHDTVYWYQQGPGQDPQFLISFYEKMQSDKGSIPDRFSAQQFSDYHSELNMSSLELGDSALYFCASSAAGVTDTQYFGPGTRLTVL.

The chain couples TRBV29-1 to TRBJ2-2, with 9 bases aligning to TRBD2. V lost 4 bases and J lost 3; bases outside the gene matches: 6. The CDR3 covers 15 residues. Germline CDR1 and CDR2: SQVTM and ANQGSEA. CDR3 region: CSVVSGGRDTGELFF. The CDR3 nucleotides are TGCAGCGTTGTTAGCGGGGGACGGGACACCGGGGAGCTGTTTTTT.

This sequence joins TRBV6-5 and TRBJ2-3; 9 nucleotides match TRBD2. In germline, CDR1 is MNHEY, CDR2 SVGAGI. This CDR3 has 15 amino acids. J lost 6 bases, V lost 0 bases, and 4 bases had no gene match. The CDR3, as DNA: TGTGCCAGCAGTTACTCTGGCGGGGGGGTCGATACGCAGTATTTT. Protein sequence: CASSYSGGGVDTQYF.

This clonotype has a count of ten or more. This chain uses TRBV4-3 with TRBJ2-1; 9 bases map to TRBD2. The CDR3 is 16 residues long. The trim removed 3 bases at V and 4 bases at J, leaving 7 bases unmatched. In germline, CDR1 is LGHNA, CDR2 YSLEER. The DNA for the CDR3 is TGCGCCAGCAGCCAGAACCCTAGCGGGACTTACAATGAGCAGTTCTTC. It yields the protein CASSQNPSGTYNEQFF.

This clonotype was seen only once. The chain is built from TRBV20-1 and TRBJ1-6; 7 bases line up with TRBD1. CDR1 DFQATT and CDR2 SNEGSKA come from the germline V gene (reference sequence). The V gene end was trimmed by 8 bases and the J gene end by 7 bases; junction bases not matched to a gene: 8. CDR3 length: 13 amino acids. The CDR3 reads CSQRDRENSPLHF. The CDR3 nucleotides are TGCAGTCAGAGGGACAGAGAAAATTCACCCCTCCACTTT.

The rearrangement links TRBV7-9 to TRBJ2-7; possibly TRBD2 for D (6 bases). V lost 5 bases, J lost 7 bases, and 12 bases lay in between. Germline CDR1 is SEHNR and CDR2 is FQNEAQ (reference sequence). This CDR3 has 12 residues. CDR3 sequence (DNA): TGTGCCAGCAGCATACCGGAGGGTGAGCAGTACTTC. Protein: CASSIPEGEQYF.

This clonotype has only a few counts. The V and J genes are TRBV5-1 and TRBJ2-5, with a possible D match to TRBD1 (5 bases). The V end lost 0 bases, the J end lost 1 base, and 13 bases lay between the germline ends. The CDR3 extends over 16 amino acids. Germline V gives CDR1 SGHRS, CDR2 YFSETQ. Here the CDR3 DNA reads TGCGCCAGCAGCTTGGGTTTAGTAGGGGCCCAAGAGACCCAGTACTTC. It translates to CASSLGLVGAQETQYF.

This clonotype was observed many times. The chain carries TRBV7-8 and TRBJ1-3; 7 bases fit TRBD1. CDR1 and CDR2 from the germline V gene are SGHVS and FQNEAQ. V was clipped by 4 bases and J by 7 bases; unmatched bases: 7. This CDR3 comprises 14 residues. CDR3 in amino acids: CASSSGQRGNTIYF. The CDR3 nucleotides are TGTGCCAGCAGCTCGGGACAGAGAGGGAACACCATATATTTT. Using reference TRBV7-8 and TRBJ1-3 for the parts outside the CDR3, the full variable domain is GAGVSQSPRYKVAKRGQDVALRCDPISGHVSLFWYQQALGQGPEFLTYFQNEAQLDKSGLPSDRFFAERPEGSVSTLKIQRTQQEDSAVYLCASSSGQRGNTIYFGEGSWLTVV.

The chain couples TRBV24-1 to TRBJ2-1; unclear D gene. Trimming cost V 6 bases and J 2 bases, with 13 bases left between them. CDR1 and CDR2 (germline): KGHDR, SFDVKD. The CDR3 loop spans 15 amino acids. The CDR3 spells CATSPLGLAYNEQFF. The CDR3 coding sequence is TGTGCCACCAGTCCTCTAGGTCTGGCCTACAATGAGCAGTTCTTC.

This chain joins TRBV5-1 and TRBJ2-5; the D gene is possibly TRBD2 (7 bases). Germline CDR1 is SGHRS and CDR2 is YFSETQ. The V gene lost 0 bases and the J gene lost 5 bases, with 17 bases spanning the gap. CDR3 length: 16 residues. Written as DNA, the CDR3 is TGCGCCAGCAGCTTGGGAGGCGCGGGGGCCGGGGAGACCCAGTACTTC. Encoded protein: CASSLGGAGAGETQYF.

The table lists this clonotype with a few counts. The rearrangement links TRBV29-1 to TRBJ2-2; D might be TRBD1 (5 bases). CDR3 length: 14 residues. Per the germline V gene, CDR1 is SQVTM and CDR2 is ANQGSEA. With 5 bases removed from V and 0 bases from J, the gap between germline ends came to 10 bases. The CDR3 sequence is CSVRLGANTGELFF. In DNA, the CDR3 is TGCAGCGTTAGGTTAGGGGCGAACACCGGGGAGCTGTTTTTT.

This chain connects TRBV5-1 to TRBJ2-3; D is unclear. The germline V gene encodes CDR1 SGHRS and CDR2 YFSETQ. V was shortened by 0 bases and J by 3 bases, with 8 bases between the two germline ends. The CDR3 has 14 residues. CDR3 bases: TGCGCCAGCAGCTTGGCCGAGAGGACAGATACGCAGTATTTT. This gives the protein CASSLAERTDTQYF.

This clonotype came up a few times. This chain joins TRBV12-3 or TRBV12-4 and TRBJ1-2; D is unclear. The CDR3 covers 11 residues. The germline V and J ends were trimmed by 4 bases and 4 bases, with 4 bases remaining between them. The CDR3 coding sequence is TGTGCCAGCAGTTCGCTCTATGGCTACACCTTC. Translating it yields CASSSLYGYTF.

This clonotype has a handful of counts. As DNA, the CDR3 is TGTGCCAGCGCCTTCGGGTTTAGCTCCTACAATGAGCAGTTCTTC. Its protein is CASAFGFSSYNEQFF. This chain connects TRBV3-1 to TRBJ2-1; D unresolved. This CDR3 is built from 15 residues. Trimming pared 8 bases from V and 0 bases from J, leaving 14 bases between. Germline CDR1 is LGHDT and CDR2 is YNNKEL (reference sequence).

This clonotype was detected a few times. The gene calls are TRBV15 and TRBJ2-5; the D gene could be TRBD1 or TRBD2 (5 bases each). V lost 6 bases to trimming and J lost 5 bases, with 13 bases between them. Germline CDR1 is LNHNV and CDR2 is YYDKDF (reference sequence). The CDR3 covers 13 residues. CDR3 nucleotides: TGTGCCACCAGACGGGGCGCAGGGGAGACCCAGTACTTC. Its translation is CATRRGAGETQYF.

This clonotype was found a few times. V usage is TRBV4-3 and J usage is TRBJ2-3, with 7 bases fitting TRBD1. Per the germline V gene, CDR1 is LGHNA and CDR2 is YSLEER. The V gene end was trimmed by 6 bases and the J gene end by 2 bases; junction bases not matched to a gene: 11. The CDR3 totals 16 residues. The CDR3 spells CASSLSTGVPTDTQYF. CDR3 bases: TGCGCCAGCAGTCTCTCCACAGGGGTGCCCACAGATACGCAGTATTTT.

The CDR3 sequence is CASSQVDSVSPMNTEAFF. The CDR3 DNA follows: TGTGCCAGCAGCCAAGTCGACTCTGTAAGCCCCATGAACACTGAAGCTTTCTTT. The chain joins TRBV3-1 to TRBJ1-1; no reliable D call. Germline V lookup: CDR1 LGHDT, CDR2 YNNKEL (reference sequence). CDR3 size: 18 residues. With 1 base removed from V and 0 bases from J, the gap between germline ends came to 18 bases.

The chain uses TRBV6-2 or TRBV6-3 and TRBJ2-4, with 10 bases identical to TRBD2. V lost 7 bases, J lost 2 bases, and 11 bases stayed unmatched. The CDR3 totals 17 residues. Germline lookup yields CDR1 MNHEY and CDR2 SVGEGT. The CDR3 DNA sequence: TGTGCCAGCACCCGGGAGCGGGGGGGCCGGACCAAAAACATTCAGTACTTC. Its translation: CASTRERGGRTKNIQYF.

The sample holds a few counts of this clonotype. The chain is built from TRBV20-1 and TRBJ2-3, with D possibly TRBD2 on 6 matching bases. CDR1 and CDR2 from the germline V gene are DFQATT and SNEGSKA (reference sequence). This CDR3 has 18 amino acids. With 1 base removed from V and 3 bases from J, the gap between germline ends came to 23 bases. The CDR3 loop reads CSARGLWGQKGTTDTQYF. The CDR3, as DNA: TGCAGTGCTAGAGGTCTGTGGGGCCAGAAGGGGACTACAGATACGCAGTATTTT.

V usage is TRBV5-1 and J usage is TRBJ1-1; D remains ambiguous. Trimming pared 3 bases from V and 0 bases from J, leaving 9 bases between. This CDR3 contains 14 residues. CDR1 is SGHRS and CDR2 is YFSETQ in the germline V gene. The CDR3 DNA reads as TGCGCCAGCAGCTCCTTGCGGTTGAACACTGAAGCTTTCTTT. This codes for CASSSLRLNTEAFF.

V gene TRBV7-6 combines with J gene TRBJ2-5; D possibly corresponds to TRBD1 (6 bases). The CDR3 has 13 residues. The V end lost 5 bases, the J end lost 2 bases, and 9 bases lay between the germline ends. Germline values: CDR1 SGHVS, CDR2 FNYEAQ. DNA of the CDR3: TGTGCCAGCAGCGAAGGGACACAAGAGACCCAGTACTTC. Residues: CASSEGTQETQYF. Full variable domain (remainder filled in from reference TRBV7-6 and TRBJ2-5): GAGVSQSPRYKVTKRGQDVALRCDPISGHVSLYWYRQALGQGPEFLTYFNYEAQQDKSGLPNDRFSAERPEGSISTLTIQRTEQRDSAMYRCASSEGTQETQYFGPGTRLLVL.

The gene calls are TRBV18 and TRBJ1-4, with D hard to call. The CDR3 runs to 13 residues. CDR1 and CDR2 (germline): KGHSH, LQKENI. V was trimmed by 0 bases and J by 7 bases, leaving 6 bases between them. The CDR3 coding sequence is TGTGCCAGCTCACCACCGGTGGGTGAAAAACTGTTTTTT. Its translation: CASSPPVGEKLFF.

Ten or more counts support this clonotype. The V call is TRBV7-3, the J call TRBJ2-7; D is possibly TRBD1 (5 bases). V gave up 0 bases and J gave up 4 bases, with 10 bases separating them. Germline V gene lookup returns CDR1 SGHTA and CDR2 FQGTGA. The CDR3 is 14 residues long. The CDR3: CASSLTGSGYEQYV. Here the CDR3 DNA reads TGTGCCAGCAGCTTAACAGGGTCAGGGTACGAGCAGTACGTC.

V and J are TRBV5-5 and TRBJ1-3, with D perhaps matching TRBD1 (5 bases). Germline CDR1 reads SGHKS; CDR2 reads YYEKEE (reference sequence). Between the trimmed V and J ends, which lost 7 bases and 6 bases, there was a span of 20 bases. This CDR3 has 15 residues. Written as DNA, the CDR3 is TGTGCCAGCGCCGCGGGGCGAAGGTCGGAAAACACCATATATTTT. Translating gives CASAAGRRSENTIYF.

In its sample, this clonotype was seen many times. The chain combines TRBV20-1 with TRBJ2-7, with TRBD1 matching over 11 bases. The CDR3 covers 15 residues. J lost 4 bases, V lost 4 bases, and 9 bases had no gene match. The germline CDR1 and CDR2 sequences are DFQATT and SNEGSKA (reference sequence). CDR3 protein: CSATKAGTGGYEQYF. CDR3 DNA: TGCAGTGCTACCAAGGCAGGGACAGGGGGTTACGAGCAGTACTTC.

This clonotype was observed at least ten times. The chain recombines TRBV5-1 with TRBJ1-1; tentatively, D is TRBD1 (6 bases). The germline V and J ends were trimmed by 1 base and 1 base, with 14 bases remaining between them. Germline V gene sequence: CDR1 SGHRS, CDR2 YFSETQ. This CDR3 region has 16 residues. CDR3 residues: CASSLIIGQTNTEAFF. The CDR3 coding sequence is TGCGCCAGCAGCTTGATCATAGGACAGACGAACACTGAAGCTTTCTTT.

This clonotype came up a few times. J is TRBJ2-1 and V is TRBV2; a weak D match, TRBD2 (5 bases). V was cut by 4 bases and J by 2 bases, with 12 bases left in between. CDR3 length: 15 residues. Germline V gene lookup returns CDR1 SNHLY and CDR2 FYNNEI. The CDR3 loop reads CASSVSGVPYNEQFF. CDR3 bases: TGTGCCAGCAGTGTTTCCGGGGTCCCCTACAATGAGCAGTTCTTC.

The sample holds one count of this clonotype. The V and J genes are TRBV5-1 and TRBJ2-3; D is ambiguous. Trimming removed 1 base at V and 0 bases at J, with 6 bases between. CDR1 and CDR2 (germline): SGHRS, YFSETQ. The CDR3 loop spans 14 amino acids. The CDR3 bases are TGCGCCAGCAGCTTGATTCCTAGCACAGATACGCAGTATTTT. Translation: CASSLIPSTDTQYF.

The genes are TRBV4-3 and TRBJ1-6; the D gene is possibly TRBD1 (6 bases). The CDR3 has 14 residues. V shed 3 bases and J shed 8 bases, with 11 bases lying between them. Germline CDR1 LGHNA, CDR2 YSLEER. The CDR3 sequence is CASSQSPGDSPLHF. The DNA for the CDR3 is TGCGCCAGCAGCCAGTCGCCAGGGGATTCACCCCTCCACTTT.

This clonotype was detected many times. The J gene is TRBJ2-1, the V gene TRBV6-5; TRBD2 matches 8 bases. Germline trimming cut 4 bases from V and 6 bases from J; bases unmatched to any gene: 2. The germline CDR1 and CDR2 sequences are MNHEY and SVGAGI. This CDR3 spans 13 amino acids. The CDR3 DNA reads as TGTGCCAGCAGTTCGGGGGGGCTCAATGAGCAGTTCTTC. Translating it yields CASSSGGLNEQFF.